The 13 T cell receptor beta chains below all came from one sample that was sequenced in a study of vaccination and CD4 T cells after COVID-19. Once obtained from cultured CD4+ T cells, the DNA was sequenced using the Oncomine TCR Beta short-read assay. Each CDR3 protein is one row after TCRdb ran MiXCR on the PCR reads. The sample consists of tens of thousands of distinct CDR3 sequences, approximately 38% of them appearing once. What these receptors recognize is not known. Time point reported: late sampling 161 to 241 days after vaccination in a few convalescent patients. Treatment defined: roughly ten-day PBMC culture with coronavirus spike peptide pools or control peptides (ViraFEST assay). Here the sequenced sample was CD4+ T cells from blood, cultured in vitro, taken about 7 months after SARS-CoV-2 vaccination. These receptors all come from a human donor who had recovered from COVID-19.

This chain connects TRBV20-1 to TRBJ2-7; the D gene is possibly TRBD2 (6 bases). CDR1 DFQATT and CDR2 SNEGSKA come from the germline V gene (reference sequence). V lost 0 bases, J lost 4 bases, and 16 bases lay in between. This CDR3 spans 15 amino acids. CDR3 sequence: CSARDLQGGLYEQYF. Here the CDR3 DNA reads TGCAGTGCTAGAGATCTCCAGGGAGGCCTGTACGAGCAGTACTTC.

This clonotype showed up just a few times. The chain recombines TRBV7-8 with TRBJ1-2; D gene ambiguous. V was shortened by 0 bases and J by 3 bases, with 11 bases between the two germline ends. This CDR3 spans 15 amino acids. From germline, CDR1 is SGHVS and CDR2 FQNEAQ. CDR3 in amino acids: CASSLAVPWDYGYTF. In DNA form, the CDR3 reads TGTGCCAGCAGCTTAGCGGTGCCCTGGGACTATGGCTACACCTTC.

The chain recombines TRBV7-8 with TRBJ1-6, with 7 bases fitting TRBD1. V lost 2 bases, J lost 4 bases, and 14 bases stayed unmatched. Germline V lookup: CDR1 SGHVS, CDR2 FQNEAQ. The CDR3 has 19 residues. DNA for the CDR3: TGTGCCAGCAGCTTAATTATTAGGGACAGAAAGCCGTATAATTCACCCCTCCACTTT. Protein product: CASSLIIRDRKPYNSPLHF.

This clonotype came up a few times. This sequence joins TRBV20-1 and TRBJ2-1; D remains ambiguous. V shed 6 bases and J shed 3 bases, with 15 bases lying between them. The CDR3 is made up of 14 amino acids. Per the germline V gene, CDR1 is DFQATT and CDR2 is SNEGSKA (reference sequence). In DNA form, the CDR3 reads TGCAGTGCCCAAGACCAGCCCGTCTACAATGAGCAGTTCTTC. This gives the protein CSAQDQPVYNEQFF.

The rearrangement uses TRBV24-1 and TRBJ2-1; unclear D gene. In germline, CDR1 is KGHDR, CDR2 SFDVKD. Deletions cut 10 bases from V and 5 bases from J, with 14 bases between. The CDR3 consists of 13 residues. CDR3 region: CATRAVGNNEQFF. The CDR3 DNA sequence: TGTGCCACTCGGGCGGTCGGTAACAATGAGCAGTTCTTC.

This rearrangement joins TRBV28 to TRBJ1-2, with D unresolved. The CDR3 loop spans 12 amino acids. Germline CDR1 and CDR2: MDHEN and SYDVKM. V was pared by 3 bases and J by 3 bases, with 5 bases between. The CDR3 loop is CASSFRDYGYTF. The CDR3 DNA reads TGTGCCAGCAGTTTCCGTGACTATGGCTACACCTTC.

This clonotype was recorded a few times. The genes are TRBV20-1 and TRBJ2-5; unclear D gene. Trimming pared 1 base from V and 5 bases from J, leaving 8 bases between. CDR1 DFQATT and CDR2 SNEGSKA come from the germline V gene (reference sequence). The CDR3 extends over 12 amino acids. The CDR3: CSARGRRETQYF. In nucleotides, the CDR3 is TGCAGTGCTAGAGGGAGACGCGAGACCCAGTACTTC.

By its share, this clonotype is medium-sized. The CDR3 region is CATSDSLRSQPQHF. The CDR3 coding sequence is TGTGCCACCAGTGACTCACTAAGGAGCCAGCCCCAGCATTTT. This chain connects TRBV24-1 to TRBJ1-5; D gene unclear. Germline V gives CDR1 KGHDR, CDR2 SFDVKD. Trimming shortened V by 4 bases and J by 7 bases, and 13 bases separated the two germline ends. The CDR3 extends over 14 amino acids.

This clonotype was counted between two and nine times. The chain is built from TRBV20-1 and TRBJ2-5, with 10 bases identical to TRBD2. Trimming removed 1 base from V and 4 bases from J; junction bases left unmatched: 3. This CDR3 is 14 amino acids long. Germline CDR1 reads DFQATT; CDR2 reads SNEGSKA (reference sequence). For the CDR3, the DNA is TGCAGTGCTAGAGGACTAGCGGGCGTAGAGACCCAGTACTTC. Protein sequence: CSARGLAGVETQYF.

The J gene is TRBJ2-5, the V gene TRBV20-1; TRBD1 might be the D (5 bases). The CDR3 runs to 12 residues. Deletions cut 2 bases from V and 3 bases from J, with 7 bases between. Germline loops: CDR1 DFQATT, CDR2 SNEGSKA (reference sequence). The CDR3 DNA reads TGCAGTGCTAGACAGGGAAAAGAGACCCAGTACTTC. Protein sequence: CSARQGKETQYF.

The chain employs TRBV19 and TRBJ2-2; D unclear. The V gene's germline CDR1 is LNHDA and CDR2 SQIVND (reference sequence). The germline V and J ends were trimmed by 3 bases and 0 bases, with 8 bases remaining between them. CDR3 length: 15 residues. The CDR3 coding sequence is TGTGCCAGTAGTATGGGAATTACGAACACCGGGGAGCTGTTTTTT. As protein: CASSMGITNTGELFF.

J is TRBJ2-7 and V is TRBV28; 7 nucleotides align to TRBD1. Losses at the gene ends were 4 bases for V and 6 bases for J; bases not matched to a gene: 9. The CDR3 has 14 residues. Germline values: CDR1 MDHEN, CDR2 SYDVKM. The CDR3 protein is CASSSPTGFGEQYF. The CDR3 bases are TGTGCCAGCAGTTCTCCGACAGGGTTCGGCGAGCAGTACTTC. Looking up the rest from reference TRBV28 and TRBJ2-7 gives the full variable domain: DVKVTQSSRYLVKRTGEKVFLECVQDMDHENMFWYRQDPGLGLRLIYFSYDVKMKEKGDIPEGYSVSREKKERFSLILESASTNQTSMYLCASSSPTGFGEQYFGPGTRLTVT.

The V and J genes are TRBV6-2 or TRBV6-3 and TRBJ2-3; D not certain. Germline CDR1 is MNHEY and CDR2 is SVGEGT. The CDR3 is made up of 12 amino acids. Trimming stripped 2 bases from V and 4 bases from J, with 4 bases between. Here the CDR3 DNA reads TGTGCCAGCAGTTACAGGCCAGATACGCAGTATTTT. Encoded protein: CASSYRPDTQYF.